Below, 27 T cell receptor beta chains from the same sample are listed, as sequenced in a study of blood T cell repertoires in COVID-19. Here immunoSEQ multiplex PCR was the method, and the copy in TCRdb shows in-frame clones only, minus some. The sample has about 180,000 clones, about 88% seen once; the top ten hold around 2.3%. The sequencing input was PBMCs or T cells enriched from blood (not recorded which). These receptors all stem from a woman aged 40-49 years with acute COVID-19.

The chain has TRBV19 and TRBJ2-1; weak D call: TRBD1 (6 bases). CDR1 LNHDA and CDR2 SQIVND come from the germline V gene (reference sequence). Between the trimmed V and J ends, which lost 5 bases and 10 bases, there was a span of 21 bases. The CDR3 totals 15 residues. The CDR3 here is CASSQSELAGTEQFF. The CDR3 region has the DNA TGTGCCAGTAGTCAATCGGAATTAGCCGGGACAGAGCAGTTCTTC.

The chain employs TRBV4-2 and TRBJ2-3; 7 bases map to TRBD1. Germline V lookup: CDR1 LGHNA, CDR2 YNFKEQ. The junction had 11 bases not matched to a gene; V was cut back by 8 bases and J by 6 bases. The CDR3 spans 14 residues. The CDR3 here is CASGSEGASDTQYF. The CDR3 nucleotides read TGTGCCAGCGGTAGCGAGGGGGCATCGGATACGCAGTATTTT.

The chain links TRBV27 to TRBJ1-5, with TRBD1 matching over 10 bases. The CDR3 length is 14 residues. V trimming: 10 bases; J trimming: 6 bases; junction bases outside the gene matches: 9. The germline V gene has CDR1 MNHEY and CDR2 SMNVEV (reference sequence). The CDR3 DNA follows: TGTGCCACGCGCCAGACAGGGGGCTCTCAGCCCCAGCATTTT. Encoded protein: CATRQTGGSQPQHF.

The chain is built from TRBV5-1 and TRBJ2-7; a weak D match, TRBD1 (5 bases). Deletions cut 2 bases from V and 2 bases from J, with 17 bases between. There are 16 residues in the CDR3. CDR1 is SGHRS, CDR2 YFSETQ, per germline. The CDR3 nucleotides are TGCGCCAGCAGCTTTTACGCGCAGGGATCGGCCTACGAGCAGTACTTC. This gives the protein CASSFYAQGSAYEQYF. Supplemented by reference TRBV5-1 and TRBJ2-7, the full variable domain reads KAGVTQTPRYLIKTRGQQVTLSCSPISGHRSVSWYQQTPGQGLQFLFEYFSETQRNKGNFPGRFSGRQFSNSRSEMNVSTLELGDSALYLCASSFYAQGSAYEQYFGPGTRLTVT.

This chain joins TRBV25-1 and TRBJ2-7, with 7 bases that match TRBD2. The germline gives CDR1 MGHDK, CDR2 SYGVNS. The CDR3 runs to 14 residues. Trimming took 3 bases from V and 3 from J; bases not matched to a gene: 5. The CDR3 region is CASSEGGVLYEQYF. CDR3 nucleotides: TGTGCCAGCAGTGAGGGAGGGGTGCTCTACGAGCAGTACTTC.

The V call is TRBV2, the J call TRBJ2-3; 7 positions agree with TRBD2. The germline CDR1 and CDR2 sequences are SNHLY and FYNNEI. V shed 3 bases, J shed 2 bases, and the junction held 5 bases outside the gene matches. CDR3 length: 15 residues. CDR3 amino acids: CASSEERGVTDTQYF. DNA of the CDR3: TGTGCCAGCAGTGAGGAGCGGGGTGTCACAGATACGCAGTATTTT.

CDR3 region: CASSFLRQETQYF. CDR3 DNA sequence: TGTGCCAGCAGTTTCCTTCGGCAAGAGACCCAGTACTTC. The chain employs TRBV27 and TRBJ2-5; D not certain. The V gene's germline CDR1 is MNHEY and CDR2 SMNVEV (reference sequence). V gave up 3 bases and J gave up 2 bases, with 7 bases separating them. The CDR3 covers 13 residues.

The chain couples TRBV3-1 (or the pseudogene TRBV3-2) to TRBJ2-1; 12 bases match TRBD2. Unmatched junction bases numbered 10, after V lost 1 base and J lost 12 bases. The V gene's germline CDR1 is LGHDT and CDR2 YNNKEL (reference sequence). The CDR3 is 16 amino acids. In DNA, the CDR3 is TGTGCCAGCAGCCAAGCCCCACCCCCTAGCGGGGGGGCGCAGTTCTTC. Amino acids: CASSQAPPPSGGAQFF.

This chain joins TRBV5-1 and TRBJ2-5, with 10 bases aligning to TRBD2. The germline CDR1 and CDR2 sequences are SGHRS and YFSETQ. CDR3 length: 16 amino acids. J gave up 4 bases and V 0 bases, and 6 bases lay outside the gene matches. This CDR3 is CASSLEGLATPETQYF. Here the CDR3 DNA reads TGCGCCAGCAGCTTGGAGGGACTAGCGACTCCAGAGACCCAGTACTTC.

The chain employs TRBV5-1 and TRBJ2-7, with D possibly TRBD2 on 5 matching bases. This CDR3 has 14 residues. Trimming took off 2 bases at V and 2 bases at J, with 11 bases between the two ends. Per germline, CDR1 SGHRS and CDR2 YFSETQ. CDR3 in DNA: TGCGCCAGCAGCTTTTCGGGGTTGACCTACGAGCAGTACTTC. This gives the protein CASSFSGLTYEQYF. Drawing the rest from reference TRBV5-1 and TRBJ2-7, the complete variable domain is KAGVTQTPRYLIKTRGQQVTLSCSPISGHRSVSWYQQTPGQGLQFLFEYFSETQRNKGNFPGRFSGRQFSNSRSEMNVSTLELGDSALYLCASSFSGLTYEQYFGPGTRLTVT.

The chain carries TRBV15 and TRBJ2-3, with 15 bases fitting TRBD2. The germline gives CDR1 LNHNV, CDR2 YYDKDF (reference sequence). The CDR3 is 16 amino acids. Trimming at V came to 0 bases and at J to 8 bases, leaving 3 bases not matched to a gene. Written as DNA, the CDR3 is TGTGCCACCAGCAGAGACGGGACTAGCGGGGGGTTTACGCAGTATTTT. Protein: CATSRDGTSGGFTQYF.

This clone was detected only a few times. The chain joins TRBV24-1 to TRBJ2-1; 10 nucleotides match TRBD2. In germline, CDR1 is KGHDR, CDR2 SFDVKD. V dropped 1 base and J dropped 7; count of bases not matched to a gene: 6. The CDR3 loop spans 16 amino acids. CDR3 nucleotide sequence: TGTGCCACCAGTGATTTAGAAGCGGGGGGGCTAAATGAGCAGTTCTTC. It codes for CATSDLEAGGLNEQFF.

The chain's CDR3 is CSVEGARLGTGSTDTQYF. The CDR3 nucleotides read TGCAGCGTTGAGGGAGCGCGATTGGGGACAGGTAGCACAGATACGCAGTATTTT. The J gene is TRBJ2-3, the V gene TRBV29-1; 8 positions agree with TRBD1. Germline lookup yields CDR1 SQVTM and CDR2 ANQGSEA. Unmatched junction bases numbered 14, after V lost 3 bases and J lost 0 bases. This CDR3 contains 18 residues.

The chain employs TRBV5-8 and TRBJ1-4; D uncertain. Germline CDR1 reads SGHTS; CDR2 reads YDEGEE. Trimming stripped 0 bases from V and 8 bases from J, with 17 bases between. The CDR3 consists of 16 residues. The chain's CDR3 is CASSLGLRSRAEKLFF. CDR3 DNA: TGTGCCAGCAGCTTGGGCTTGCGGTCCCGAGCCGAAAAACTGTTTTTT. The whole variable domain, filled in from reference TRBV5-8 and TRBJ1-4, reads EAGVTQSPTHLIKTRGQQATLRCSPISGHTSVYWYQQALGLGLQFLLWYDEGEERNRGNFPPRFSGRQFPNYSSELNVNALELEDSALYLCASSLGLRSRAEKLFFGSGTQLSVL.

The J gene is TRBJ2-5, the V gene TRBV9; 14 nucleotides align to TRBD2. The CDR3 extends over 16 amino acids. Germline CDR1 SGDLS, CDR2 YYNGEE. The ends lost 3 bases at V and 7 bases at J; junction bases unmatched: 8. The CDR3 is CASSAGTSGSGGTQYF. The CDR3 region has the DNA TGTGCCAGCAGCGCCGGGACTAGCGGGAGCGGCGGGACCCAGTACTTC. The complete variable domain, with remaining parts taken from reference TRBV9 and TRBJ2-5, reads DSGVTQTPKHLITATGQRVTLRCSPRSGDLSVYWYQQSLDQGLQFLIQYYNGEERAKGNILERFSAQQFPDLHSELNLSSLELGDSALYFCASSAGTSGSGGTQYFGPGTRLLVL.

CDR3 region: CASSPGQRTYEQYF. The DNA for the CDR3 is TGTGCCAGCAGTCCTGGACAGCGAACCTACGAGCAGTACTTC. V gene TRBV6-5 combines with J gene TRBJ2-7, with D maybe TRBD1 (6 bases). This CDR3 comprises 14 residues. The V and J ends lost 5 bases and 2 bases respectively, with 13 bases between them. The germline CDR1 and CDR2 sequences are MNHEY and SVGAGI.

The chain has TRBV7-2 and TRBJ2-1; 7 bases map to TRBD1. The CDR3 extends over 13 amino acids. V shed 4 bases, J shed 6 bases, and the junction held 3 bases outside the gene matches. CDR1 is SGHTA and CDR2 is FQGNSA in the germline V gene. The CDR3 DNA sequence: TGTGCCAGCAGCTCGGGACAGCTCAATGAGCAGTTCTTC. This gives the protein CASSSGQLNEQFF.

Details on this clone: Other DNA sequences within the sample encode an identical CDR3. The chain has TRBV7-2 and TRBJ2-3, with D hard to call. V lost 1 base and J lost 3, with 8 bases in between. This CDR3 is built from 14 residues. CDR1 is SGHTA, CDR2 FQGNSA, per germline. The CDR3: CASSLGLSTDTQYF. In DNA form, the CDR3 reads TGTGCCAGCAGCTTAGGACTCTCGACAGATACGCAGTATTTT.

The chain joins TRBV6-4 to TRBJ2-7; D may be TRBD1 (6 bases). The CDR3 covers 14 residues. The V gene lost 8 bases and the J gene lost 4 bases, with 18 bases spanning the gap. Germline V gene data show CDR1 as MRHNA and CDR2 as SNTAGT. CDR3 bases: TGTGCCAGCCCAGCCAGGGGACGGGTGTACGAGCAGTACTTC. It encodes CASPARGRVYEQYF.

The chain uses TRBV18 and TRBJ2-5, with 9 bases aligning to TRBD1. Germline CDR1 KGHSH, CDR2 LQKENI. Trimming cost V 0 bases and J 1 base; bases outside gene matches: 6. This CDR3 spans 17 amino acids. The CDR3 sequence: CASSPPRGQGGQETQYF. As DNA, the CDR3 is TGTGCCAGCTCACCACCGAGGGGACAGGGAGGCCAAGAGACCCAGTACTTC. Using reference TRBV18 and TRBJ2-5 for the parts outside the CDR3, the full variable domain is NAGVMQNPRHLVRRRGQEARLRCSPMKGHSHVYWYRQLPEEGLKFMVYLQKENIIDESGMPKERFSAEFPKEGPSILRIQQVVRGDSAAYFCASSPPRGQGGQETQYFGPGTRLLVL.

V usage is TRBV3-1 (or the pseudogene TRBV3-2) and J usage is TRBJ2-7; 10 bases match TRBD1. V gave up 5 bases and J gave up 2 bases; unmatched junction bases: 15. The CDR3 loop spans 18 amino acids. CDR1 is LGHDT, CDR2 YNNKEL, per germline (reference sequence). The CDR3 here is CASSFRTGGVRTTYEQYF. The CDR3 nucleotides read TGTGCCAGCAGCTTCCGGACAGGGGGGGTCAGAACTACCTACGAGCAGTACTTC.

Only one count was recorded for this clone. The rearrangement links TRBV11-3 to TRBJ1-2, with a possible D match to TRBD1 (5 bases). Germline CDR1 SGHNT, CDR2 YENEEA. V was trimmed by 10 bases and J by 8 bases, leaving 17 bases between them. This CDR3 has 12 amino acids. The CDR3 region has the DNA TGTGCCAAGGGGAGGGGACGGGGCGGCTACACCTTC. It yields the protein CAKGRGRGGYTF.

The chain combines TRBV2 with TRBJ2-7; no clear D gene. V was cut by 7 bases and J by 4 bases, with 14 bases left in between. The CDR3 spans 13 residues. Germline CDR1 and CDR2: SNHLY and FYNNEI. The CDR3 protein is CASTRNPRYEQYF. The DNA for the CDR3 is TGTGCCAGCACCCGTAACCCCAGGTACGAGCAGTACTTC.

J is TRBJ1-2 and V is TRBV29-1, with TRBD1 identical over 8 bases. J lost 5 bases, V lost 4 bases, and 9 bases had no gene match. The CDR3 contains 14 residues. CDR1 is SQVTM, CDR2 ANQGSEA, per germline. This CDR3 reads CSVGTPGGSYGYTF. CDR3 in DNA: TGCAGCGTTGGAACACCAGGGGGCTCATATGGCTACACCTTC.

The V call is TRBV9, the J call TRBJ2-1, with D perhaps TRBD2 (6 bases). V shed 0 bases and J shed 10 bases, with 14 bases lying between them. This CDR3 is built from 14 residues. The germline V gene has CDR1 SGDLS and CDR2 YYNGEE. The DNA of the CDR3 is TGTGCCAGCAGCGTAGACGGGGGACGGACAGAGCAGTTCTTC. Translating gives CASSVDGGRTEQFF.

This chain uses TRBV18 with TRBJ1-5; 7 nucleotides line up with TRBD1. The germline V gene has CDR1 KGHSH and CDR2 LQKENI. V shed 6 bases and J 7 bases; nucleotides not matched to a gene: 12. The CDR3 length is 15 residues. In nucleotides, the CDR3 is TGTGCCAGCTCCCCCGGGACAGCATCTAGGCAGCCCCAGCATTTT. Translating gives CASSPGTASRQPQHF.

The genes are TRBV19 and TRBJ1-1; no definite D call. The germline gives CDR1 LNHDA, CDR2 SQIVND (reference sequence). Trimming left V 5 bases short and J 0 bases short, with 13 bases between. The CDR3 has 15 residues. CDR3 sequence reads: CASSSSRSMNTEAFF. CDR3 DNA: TGTGCCAGTAGTTCGAGTCGATCCATGAACACTGAAGCTTTCTTT.